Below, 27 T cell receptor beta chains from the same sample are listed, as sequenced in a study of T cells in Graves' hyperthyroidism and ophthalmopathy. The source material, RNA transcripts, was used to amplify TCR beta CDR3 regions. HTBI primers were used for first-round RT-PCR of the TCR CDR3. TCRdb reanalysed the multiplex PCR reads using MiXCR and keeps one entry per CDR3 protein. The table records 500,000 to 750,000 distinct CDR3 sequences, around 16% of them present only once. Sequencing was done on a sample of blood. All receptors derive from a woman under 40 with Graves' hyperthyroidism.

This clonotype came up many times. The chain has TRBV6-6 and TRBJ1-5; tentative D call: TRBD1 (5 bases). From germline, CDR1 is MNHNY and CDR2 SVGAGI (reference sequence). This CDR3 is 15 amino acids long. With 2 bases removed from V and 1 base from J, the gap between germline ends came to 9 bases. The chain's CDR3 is CASSYGRDSNQPQHF. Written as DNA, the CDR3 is TGTGCCAGCAGTTACGGCCGGGACAGCAATCAGCCCCAGCATTTT.

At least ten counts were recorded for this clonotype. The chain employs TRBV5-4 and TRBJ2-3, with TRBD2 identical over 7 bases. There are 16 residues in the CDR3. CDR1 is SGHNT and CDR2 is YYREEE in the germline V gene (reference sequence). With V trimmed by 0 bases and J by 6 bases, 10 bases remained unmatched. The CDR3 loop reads CASSLATGAGLDTQYF. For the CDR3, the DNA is TGTGCCAGCAGCTTGGCCACCGGAGCGGGATTGGATACGCAGTATTTT.

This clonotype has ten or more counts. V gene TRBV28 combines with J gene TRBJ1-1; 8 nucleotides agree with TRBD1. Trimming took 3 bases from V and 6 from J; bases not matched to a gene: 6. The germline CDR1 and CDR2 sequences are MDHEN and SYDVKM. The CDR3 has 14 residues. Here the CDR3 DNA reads TGTGCCAGCAGTTTGGGACAGGTTCCCTCTGAAGCTTTCTTT. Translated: CASSLGQVPSEAFF.

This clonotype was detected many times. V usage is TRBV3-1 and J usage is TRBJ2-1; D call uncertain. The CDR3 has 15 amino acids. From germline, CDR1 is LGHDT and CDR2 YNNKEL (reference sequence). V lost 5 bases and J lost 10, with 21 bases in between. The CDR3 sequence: CASSARATTWGEQFF. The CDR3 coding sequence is TGTGCCAGCAGCGCTAGGGCAACGACATGGGGAGAGCAGTTCTTC.

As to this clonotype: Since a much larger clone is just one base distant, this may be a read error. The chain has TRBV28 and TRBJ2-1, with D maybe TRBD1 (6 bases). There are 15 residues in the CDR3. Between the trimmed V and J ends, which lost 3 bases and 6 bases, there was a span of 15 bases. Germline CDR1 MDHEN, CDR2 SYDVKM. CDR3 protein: CASSLPRGMCNEQFF. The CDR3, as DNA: TGTGCCAGCAGTTTGCCCAGGGGAATGTGCAATGAGCAGTTCTTC.

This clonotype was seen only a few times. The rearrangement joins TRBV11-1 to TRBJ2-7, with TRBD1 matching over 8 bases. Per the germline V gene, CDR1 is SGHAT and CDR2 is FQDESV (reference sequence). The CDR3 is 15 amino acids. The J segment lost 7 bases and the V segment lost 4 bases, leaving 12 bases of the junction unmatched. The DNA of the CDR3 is TGTGCCAGCAGCTCTACAGGGGGTGTATCGTGGGAGCAGTACTTC. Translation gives CASSSTGGVSWEQYF.

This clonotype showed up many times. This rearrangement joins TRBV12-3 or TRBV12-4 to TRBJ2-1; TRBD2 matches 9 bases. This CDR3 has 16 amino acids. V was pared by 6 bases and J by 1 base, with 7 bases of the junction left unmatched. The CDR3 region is CASSAGGRLSYNEQFF. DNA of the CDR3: TGTGCCAGCAGCGCGGGGGGGCGCCTATCCTACAATGAGCAGTTCTTC.

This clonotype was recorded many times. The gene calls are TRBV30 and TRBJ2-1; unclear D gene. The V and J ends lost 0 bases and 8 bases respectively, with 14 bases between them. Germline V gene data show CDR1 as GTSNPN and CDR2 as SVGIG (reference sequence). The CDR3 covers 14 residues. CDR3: CAWSVSRLRDEQFF. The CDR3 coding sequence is TGTGCCTGGAGTGTATCCCGCCTACGGGATGAGCAGTTCTTC.

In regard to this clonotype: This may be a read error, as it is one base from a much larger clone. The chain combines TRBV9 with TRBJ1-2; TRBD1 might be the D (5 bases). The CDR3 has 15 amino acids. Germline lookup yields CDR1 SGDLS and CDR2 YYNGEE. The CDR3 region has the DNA TGTGCCAGCAGCTCCGCGGGGGATGCCAACTATGGCCACACCTTC. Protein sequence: CASSSAGDANYGHTF.

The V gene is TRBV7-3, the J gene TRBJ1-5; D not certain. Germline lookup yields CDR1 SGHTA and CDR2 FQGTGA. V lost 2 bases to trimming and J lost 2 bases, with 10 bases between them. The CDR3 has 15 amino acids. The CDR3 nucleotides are TGTGCCAGCAGCTTAGACGGTTCTGGCAATCAGCCCCAGCATTTT. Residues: CASSLDGSGNQPQHF.

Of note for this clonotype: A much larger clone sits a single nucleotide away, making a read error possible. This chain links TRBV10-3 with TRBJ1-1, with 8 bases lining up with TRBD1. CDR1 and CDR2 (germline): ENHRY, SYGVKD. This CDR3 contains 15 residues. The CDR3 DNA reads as TGTGCCATCAGTTCCCGGACAGGGTTGAACACTGAAGCTCTCTTT. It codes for CAISSRTGLNTEALF.

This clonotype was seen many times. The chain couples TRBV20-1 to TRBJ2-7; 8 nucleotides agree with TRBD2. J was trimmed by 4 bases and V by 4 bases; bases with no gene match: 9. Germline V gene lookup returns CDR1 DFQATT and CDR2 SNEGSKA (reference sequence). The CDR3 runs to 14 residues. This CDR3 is CSATDRLAQYEQYF. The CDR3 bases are TGCAGTGCTACCGACAGACTAGCGCAGTACGAGCAGTACTTC.

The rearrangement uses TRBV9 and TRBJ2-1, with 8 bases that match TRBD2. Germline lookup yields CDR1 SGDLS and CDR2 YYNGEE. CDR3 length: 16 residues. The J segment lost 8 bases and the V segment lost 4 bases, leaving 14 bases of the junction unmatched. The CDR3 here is CASSPRSGSLLDEQFF. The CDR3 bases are TGTGCCAGCAGCCCCCGCAGCGGGAGTTTACTCGATGAGCAGTTCTTC.

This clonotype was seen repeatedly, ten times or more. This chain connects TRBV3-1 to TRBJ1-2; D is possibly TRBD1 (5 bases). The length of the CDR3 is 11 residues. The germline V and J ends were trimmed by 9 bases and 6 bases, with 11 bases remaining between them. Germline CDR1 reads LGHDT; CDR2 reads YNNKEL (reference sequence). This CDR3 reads CASWDPDGYTF. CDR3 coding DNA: TGTGCCAGTTGGGACCCAGATGGCTACACCTTC.

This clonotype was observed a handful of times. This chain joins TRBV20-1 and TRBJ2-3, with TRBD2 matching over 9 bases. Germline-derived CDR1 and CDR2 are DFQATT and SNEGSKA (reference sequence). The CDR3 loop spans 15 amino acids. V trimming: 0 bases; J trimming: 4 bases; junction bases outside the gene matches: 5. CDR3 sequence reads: CSARDRLAVADTQYF. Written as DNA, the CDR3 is TGCAGTGCTAGAGATAGACTAGCGGTAGCAGATACGCAGTATTTT.

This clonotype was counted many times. The CDR3 region is CASTIWGPESYEQYF. The CDR3 DNA is TGTGCCAGCACCATCTGGGGCCCAGAGAGCTACGAGCAGTACTTC. The chain employs TRBV11-2 and TRBJ2-7, with a tentative D call TRBD1 (5 bases). The germline gives CDR1 SGHAT, CDR2 FQNNGV. The V and J ends lost 7 bases and 3 bases respectively, with 19 bases between them. This CDR3 has 15 amino acids.

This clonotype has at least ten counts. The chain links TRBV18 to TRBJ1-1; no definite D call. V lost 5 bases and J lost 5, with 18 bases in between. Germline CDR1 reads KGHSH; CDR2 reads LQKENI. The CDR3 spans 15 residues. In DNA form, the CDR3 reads TGTGCCAGCTCATTGGCGTCATGGGCTGGAACTGAAGCTTTCTTT. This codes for CASSLASWAGTEAFF.

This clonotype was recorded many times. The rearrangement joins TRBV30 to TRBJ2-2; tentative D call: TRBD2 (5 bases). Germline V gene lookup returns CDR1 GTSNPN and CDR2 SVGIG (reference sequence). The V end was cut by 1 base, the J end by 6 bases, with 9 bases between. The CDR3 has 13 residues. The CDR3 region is CAWSDTSSGELFF. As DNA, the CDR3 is TGTGCCTGGAGTGATACTAGTTCCGGGGAGCTGTTTTTT.

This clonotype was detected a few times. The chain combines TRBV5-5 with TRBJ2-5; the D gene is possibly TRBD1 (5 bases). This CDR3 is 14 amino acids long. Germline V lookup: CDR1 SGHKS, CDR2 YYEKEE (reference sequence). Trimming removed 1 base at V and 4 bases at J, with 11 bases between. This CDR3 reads CASSLMRRVETQYF. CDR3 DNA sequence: TGTGCCAGCAGCTTGATGCGCAGGGTAGAGACCCAGTACTTC.

CDR3: CASSRLGYTF. CDR3 nucleotide sequence: TGTGCCAGCAGCCGCCTAGGCTACACCTTC. The chain is built from TRBV28 and TRBJ1-2; D call uncertain. The CDR3 totals 10 residues. Germline V lookup: CDR1 MDHEN, CDR2 SYDVKM. The ends were cut back, 6 bases at V and 8 bases at J, with 7 bases in the middle.

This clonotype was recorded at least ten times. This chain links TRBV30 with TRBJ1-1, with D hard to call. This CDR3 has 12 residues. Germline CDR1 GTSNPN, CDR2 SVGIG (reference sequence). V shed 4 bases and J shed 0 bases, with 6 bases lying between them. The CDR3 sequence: CAWMGVNTEAFF. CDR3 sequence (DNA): TGTGCCTGGATGGGTGTGAACACTGAAGCTTTCTTT.

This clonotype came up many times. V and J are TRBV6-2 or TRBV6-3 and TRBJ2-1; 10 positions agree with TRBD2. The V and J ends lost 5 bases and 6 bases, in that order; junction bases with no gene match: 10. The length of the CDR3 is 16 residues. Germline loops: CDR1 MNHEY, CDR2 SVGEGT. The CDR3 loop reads CASSNHLAGEVNEQFF. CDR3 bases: TGTGCCAGCAGTAACCATCTAGCGGGAGAGGTCAATGAGCAGTTCTTC.

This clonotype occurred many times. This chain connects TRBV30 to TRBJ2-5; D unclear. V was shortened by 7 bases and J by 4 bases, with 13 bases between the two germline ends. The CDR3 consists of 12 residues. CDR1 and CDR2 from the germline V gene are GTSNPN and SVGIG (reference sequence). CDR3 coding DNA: TGTGCCTTTCTGGACCCCCGAGAGACCCAGTACTTC. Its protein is CAFLDPRETQYF.

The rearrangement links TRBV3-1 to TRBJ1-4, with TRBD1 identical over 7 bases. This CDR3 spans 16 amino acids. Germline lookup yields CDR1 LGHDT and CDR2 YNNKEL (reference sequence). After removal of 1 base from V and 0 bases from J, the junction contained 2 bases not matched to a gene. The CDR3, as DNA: TGTGCCAGCAGCCAAGGGGACAGTGCAACTAATGAAAAACTGTTTTTT. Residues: CASSQGDSATNEKLFF.

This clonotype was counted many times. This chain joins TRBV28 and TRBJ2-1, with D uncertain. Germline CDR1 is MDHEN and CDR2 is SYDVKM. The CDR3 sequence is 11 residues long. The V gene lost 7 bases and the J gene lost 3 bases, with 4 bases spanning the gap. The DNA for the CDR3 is TGTGCCAGCAACCGCTACAATGAGCAGTTCTTC. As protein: CASNRYNEQFF.

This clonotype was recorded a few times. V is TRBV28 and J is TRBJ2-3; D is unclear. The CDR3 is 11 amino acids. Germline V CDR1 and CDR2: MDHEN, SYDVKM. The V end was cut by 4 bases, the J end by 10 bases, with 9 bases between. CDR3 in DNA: TGTGCCAGCAGTTCCGGAATTTCGCAGTATTTT. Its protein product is CASSSGISQYF.

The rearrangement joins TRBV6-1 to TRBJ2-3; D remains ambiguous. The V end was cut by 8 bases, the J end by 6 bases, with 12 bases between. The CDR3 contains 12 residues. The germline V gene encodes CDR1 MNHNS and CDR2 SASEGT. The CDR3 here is CASQVTRDTQYF. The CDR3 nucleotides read TGTGCCAGCCAAGTGACCCGGGATACGCAGTATTTT.